Each of the 9 T cell receptor beta chains below was sequenced from the same sample in a study of response to subunit inactivated influenza vaccine. TCRdb analysed the RT-PCR reads with MiXCR anew, one entry per CDR3 protein. The sample includes about 540,000 distinct CDR3 sequences, approximately 22% of them seen just once. These same data were also listed under a study on T cells expressing NK-cell markers. That paper notes: Making the TCR beta cDNA relied on 5'RACE template switching with UMIs.

Sample: CD4+ T cells sorted from PBMCs, taken 11 to 12 days after vaccination. These receptors were obtained from a man aged 50 or older who received an inactivated influenza vaccine.

This clonotype was counted many times. V gene TRBV5-1 combines with J gene TRBJ2-3; no definite D call. CDR1 and CDR2 from the germline V gene are SGHRS and YFSETQ. This CDR3 has 14 residues. V was shortened by 1 base and J by 4 bases, with 10 bases between the two germline ends. CDR3 nucleotides: TGCGCCAGCAGCTTGTCATTGGCGGCAGATACGCAGTATTTT. Translating gives CASSLSLAADTQYF.

The chain combines TRBV11-2 with TRBJ1-1, with D uncertain. The CDR3 runs to 14 residues. Trimming took off 3 bases at V and 1 base at J, with 9 bases between the two ends. The germline CDR1 and CDR2 sequences are SGHAT and FQNNGV. CDR3 protein: CASSFASRNTEAFF. DNA of the CDR3: TGTGCCAGCAGCTTCGCCAGTCGGAACACTGAAGCTTTCTTT.

The chain is built from TRBV20-1 and TRBJ1-1; D gene unclear. There are 15 residues in the CDR3. Germline assignment: CDR1 DFQATT and CDR2 SNEGSKA (reference sequence). The V end lost 0 bases, the J end lost 5 bases, and 16 bases lay between the germline ends. This chain's CDR3 is CSARDPEGRRTEAFF. The CDR3, as DNA: TGCAGTGCTAGAGATCCGGAAGGGAGGAGAACTGAAGCTTTCTTT.

Only a few counts were recorded for this clonotype. The rearrangement joins TRBV7-8 to TRBJ2-1; maybe TRBD2 (5 bases). The V end lost 7 bases, the J end lost 6 bases, and 13 bases lay between the germline ends. This CDR3 comprises 13 residues. Germline V gene sequence: CDR1 SGHVS, CDR2 FQNEAQ. CDR3 bases: TGTGCCAGCAAGGGAGTTCAAGGCAATGAGCAGTTCTTC. As protein: CASKGVQGNEQFF.

This clonotype has at least ten counts. This CDR3 reads CSVKHQGIDTGELFF. The CDR3 region has the DNA TGCAGTGTGAAGCACCAGGGGATAGACACCGGGGAGCTGTTTTTT. The chain recombines TRBV20-1 with TRBJ2-2; TRBD1 might be the D (6 bases). Germline CDR1 is DFQATT and CDR2 is SNEGSKA (reference sequence). V was clipped by 7 bases and J by 3 bases, with 18 bases between them. The CDR3 has 15 residues.

The chain has TRBV4-3 and TRBJ2-5, with 8 nucleotides matching TRBD1. Germline V gene sequence: CDR1 LGHNA, CDR2 YSLEER. The J segment lost 6 bases and the V segment lost 1 base, leaving 10 bases of the junction unmatched. This CDR3 comprises 16 residues. DNA of the CDR3: TGCGCCAGCAGCCAAGTTTGGCAGGGGGCGGGAAAGACCCAGTACTTC. Translated: CASSQVWQGAGKTQYF.

In its sample, this clonotype was seen a few times. CDR3 sequence reads: CASSLEGISNQPQHF. For the CDR3, the DNA is TGTGCCAGCAGTTTAGAGGGAATTAGCAATCAGCCCCAGCATTTT. The rearrangement links TRBV28 to TRBJ1-5; no reliable D call. CDR3 length: 15 amino acids. Trimming cost V 2 bases and J 0 bases, with 8 bases left between them. CDR1 MDHEN and CDR2 SYDVKM come from the germline V gene.

V gene TRBV11-2 combines with J gene TRBJ2-1, with 8 bases that match TRBD2. With 1 base clipped from V and 10 bases from J, the junction kept 6 bases outside the gene matches. The CDR3 is 14 residues long. CDR1 is SGHAT, CDR2 FQNNGV, per germline. The CDR3 coding sequence is TGTGCCAGCAGCTTAGCATGGACGGGGGGGGAGCAGTTCTTC. It encodes CASSLAWTGGEQFF. The complete variable domain, with remaining parts taken from reference TRBV11-2 and TRBJ2-1, reads EAGVAQSPRYKIIEKRQSVAFWCNPISGHATLYWYQQILGQGPKLLIQFQNNGVVDDSQLPKDRFSAERLKGVDSTLKIQPAKLEDSAVYLCASSLAWTGGEQFFGPGTRLTVL.

The chain employs TRBV13 and TRBJ2-1; D call uncertain. This CDR3 region has 13 residues. In germline, CDR1 is PRHDT, CDR2 FYEKMQ (reference sequence). With 0 bases removed from V and 10 bases from J, the gap between germline ends came to 10 bases. The CDR3 loop reads CASSLGPLTEQFF. The CDR3 DNA follows: TGTGCCAGCAGCTTAGGCCCACTAACGGAGCAGTTCTTC.